The T cell receptor (beta chain) under discussion was sequenced for a study of CD8 T cells in ankylosing spondylitis. The length of the CDR3 is 14 residues. J was trimmed by 6 bases and V by 6 bases; bases with no gene match: 6. MiXCR, run by TCRdb on the 5' RACE reads, gives a single entry per CDR3 protein. The profile covers 150,000 to 200,000 distinct CDR3 sequences, with around a sixth appearing a single time and about 4.3% taken by the ten largest. This clonotype was detected many times. The clonotype was recovered from a male donor under 30 with ankylosing spondylitis or in good health (not recorded which). The rearrangement joins TRBV12-3 or TRBV12-4 to TRBJ2-2; 8 bases match TRBD2. The material sequenced was blood, either unsorted or a sorted T cell fraction (not recorded which). The CDR3, as DNA: TGTGCCAGCAGAGGGACTAGGTGGTCCGGGGAGCTGTTTTTT. Its protein product is CASRGTRWSGELFF.